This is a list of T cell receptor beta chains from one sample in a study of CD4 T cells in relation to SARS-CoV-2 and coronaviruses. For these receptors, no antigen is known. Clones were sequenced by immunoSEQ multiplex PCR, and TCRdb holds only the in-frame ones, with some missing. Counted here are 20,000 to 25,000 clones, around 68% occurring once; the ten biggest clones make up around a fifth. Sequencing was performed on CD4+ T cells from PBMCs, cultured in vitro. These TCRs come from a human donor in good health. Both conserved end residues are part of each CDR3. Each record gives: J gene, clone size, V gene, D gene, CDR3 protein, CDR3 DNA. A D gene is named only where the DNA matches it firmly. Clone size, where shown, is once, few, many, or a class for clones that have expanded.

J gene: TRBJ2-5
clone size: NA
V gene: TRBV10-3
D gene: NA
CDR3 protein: CAIKSSLTGETQYF
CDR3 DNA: TGTGCCATCAAGTCCTCACTAACCGGGGAGACCCAGTACTTC

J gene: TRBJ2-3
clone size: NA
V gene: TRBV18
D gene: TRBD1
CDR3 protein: CASHPTGSSTDTQYF
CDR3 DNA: TGTGCCAGTCACCCGACAGGGAGTAGCACAGATACGCAGTATTTT

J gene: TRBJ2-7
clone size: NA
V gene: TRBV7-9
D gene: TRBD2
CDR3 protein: CASSLAGLAGGEQYF
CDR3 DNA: TGTGCCAGCAGCTTAGCGGGGCTAGCGGGAGGCGAGCAGTACTTC

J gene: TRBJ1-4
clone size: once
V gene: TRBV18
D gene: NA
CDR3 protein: CASSPPVGGGDEKLFF
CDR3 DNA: TGTGCCAGCTCACCCCCCGTGGGGGGGGGAGATGAAAAACTGTTTTTT

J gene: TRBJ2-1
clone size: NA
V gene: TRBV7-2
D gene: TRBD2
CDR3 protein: CASSSGGAFNEQFF
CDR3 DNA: TGTGCCAGCAGCAGCGGGGGGGCTTTCAATGAGCAGTTCTTC

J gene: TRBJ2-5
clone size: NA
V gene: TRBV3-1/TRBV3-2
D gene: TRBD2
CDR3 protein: CASSQIAGLQETQYF
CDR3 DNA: TGTGCCAGCAGCCAAATAGCGGGCCTTCAAGAGACCCAGTACTTC

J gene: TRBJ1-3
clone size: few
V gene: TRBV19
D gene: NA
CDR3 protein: CASSMLLRWDTIYF
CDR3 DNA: TGTGCCAGTAGTATGCTTCTGCGGTGGGACACCATATATTTT

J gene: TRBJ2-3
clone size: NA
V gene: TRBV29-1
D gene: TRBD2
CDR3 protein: CSGVAGGRDTQYF
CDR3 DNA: TGCAGCGGAGTAGCGGGAGGGAGAGATACGCAGTATTTT

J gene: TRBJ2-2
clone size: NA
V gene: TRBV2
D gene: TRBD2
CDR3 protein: CASSERGRASGELFF
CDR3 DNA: TGTGCCAGCAGTGAAAGAGGGAGGGCGTCCGGGGAGCTGTTTTTT

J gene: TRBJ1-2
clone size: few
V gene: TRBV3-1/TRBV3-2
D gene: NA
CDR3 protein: CASSRQAINYGYTF
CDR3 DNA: TGTGCCAGCAGTAGGCAGGCGATTAACTATGGCTACACCTTC

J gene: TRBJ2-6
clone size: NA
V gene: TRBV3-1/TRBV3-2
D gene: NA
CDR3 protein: CASSQDRGFGGANVLTF
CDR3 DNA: TGTGCCAGCAGCCAAGATCGAGGGTTCGGGGGGGCCAACGTCCTGACTTTC

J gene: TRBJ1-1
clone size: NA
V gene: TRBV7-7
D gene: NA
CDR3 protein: CASSLRENTEAFF
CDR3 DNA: TGTGCCAGCAGCTTAAGAGAGAACACTGAAGCTTTCTTT

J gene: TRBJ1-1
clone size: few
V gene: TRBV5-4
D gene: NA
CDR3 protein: CASSLGGNTEAFF
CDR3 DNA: TGTGCCAGCAGCTTGGGAGGGAACACTGAAGCTTTCTTT

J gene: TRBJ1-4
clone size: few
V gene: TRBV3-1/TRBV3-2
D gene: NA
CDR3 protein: CASSQGSGATNEKLFF
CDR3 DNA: TGTGCCAGCAGCCAAGGGTCGGGTGCAACTAATGAAAAACTGTTTTTT

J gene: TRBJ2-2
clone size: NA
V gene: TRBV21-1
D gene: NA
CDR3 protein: CASNYDRGPGELFF
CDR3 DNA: TGTGCCAGCAATTATGACAGGGGCCCCGGGGAGCTGTTTTTT

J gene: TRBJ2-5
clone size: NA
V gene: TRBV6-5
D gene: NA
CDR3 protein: CASSRSPGGETQYF
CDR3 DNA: TGTGCCAGCAGTAGGAGTCCGGGTGGGGAGACCCAGTACTTC

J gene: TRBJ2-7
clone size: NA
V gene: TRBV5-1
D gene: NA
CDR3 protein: CASSLGPGESYEQYF
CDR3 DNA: TGCGCCAGCAGCTTGGGTCCGGGGGAGTCCTACGAGCAGTACTTC

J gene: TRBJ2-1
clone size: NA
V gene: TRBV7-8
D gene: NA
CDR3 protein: CASSLGLEYLNEQFF
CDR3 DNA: TGTGCCAGCAGCTTAGGGCTGGAGTACCTAAATGAGCAGTTCTTC

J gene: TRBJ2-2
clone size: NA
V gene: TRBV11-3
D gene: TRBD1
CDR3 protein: CASSPRTGYNTGELFF
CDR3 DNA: TGTGCCAGCAGCCCGAGGACAGGGTATAACACCGGGGAGCTGTTTTTT